This T cell receptor beta chain is drawn from a study of blood T cells in healthy people across ages. This clonotype has a handful of counts. The germline CDR1 and CDR2 sequences are SEHNR and FQNEAQ (reference sequence). This CDR3 contains 15 residues. With V trimmed by 5 bases and J by 2 bases, 8 bases remained unmatched. It was with a sample-barcoded 5' primer and a J-beta primer mix that a second PCR of about 6 to 12 cycles was run. TCRdb re-called the 5' RACE reads with MiXCR, one entry per CDR3 protein. The repertoire includes about 1.8 million distinct CDR3 sequences, around 50% of them detected once, and over 2% sits in the top ten.

The chain joins TRBV7-9 to TRBJ2-7; 8 bases line up with TRBD1. The sequenced material came from blood. This sequence originates from a woman aged 40 to 50 in good health. CDR3 bases: TGTGCCAGCAGCCGTCGACAGGGGCAGGCCTACGAGCAGTACTTC. Translation: CASSRRQGQAYEQYF.